This TCR beta chain comes out of a study of OX40 agonist ivuxolimab in advanced cancers. Background on the study: A male proportion of 82.7% was recorded, with mean age roughly 62 years and range about 23 to 90.

This clone is medium-sized within its sample. Assay: immunoSEQ multiplex PCR; the TCRdb copy retains only in-frame clones and omits some. The sample lists roughly 18,000 clones, more than 60% occurring once. Germline lookup yields CDR1 WNHNN and CDR2 SYGVQD (reference sequence). J was trimmed by 11 bases and V by 0 bases; bases with no gene match: 1. CDR3 length: 12 amino acids. Any history of autoimmune disease or systemic immunosuppression disqualified patients. Researchers took blood at baseline, on cycle 4 day 1, and on cycle 7 day 1. The chain links TRBV10-1 to TRBJ2-3; 8 nucleotides match TRBD1. The origin of this receptor is an adult with an advanced solid tumor such as melanoma, head and neck, liver or kidney cancer. Sample: CD4+ or CD8+ T cells sorted from blood, taken in a trial of the OX40 agonist ivuxolimab. The CDR3 loop is CASSESGQGQYF. The CDR3, as DNA: TGCGCCAGCAGTGAGTCTGGACAGGGGCAGTATTTT.